This TCR beta chain appears in the sequencing data of a study of vaccination effects on CD4 cells after COVID-19. Study in general: After the second dose, samples were taken at median day 72.

This table comes from immunoSEQ multiplex PCR, and its TCRdb copy is limited to in-frame clones, with some not included. The sample has roughly 59,000 clones, about 73% seen once. The CDR3 has 15 residues. Germline CDR1 LNHDA, CDR2 SQIVND (reference sequence). V lost 7 bases, J lost 2 bases, and 14 bases lay in between. The study, taken as a whole, reports: By a late point after vaccination, infection- and vaccine-induced clones had shrunk markedly through clonal contraction.

CD4+ T cells specific for antigen were expanded with viral peptide pools by the ViraFEST assay before sequencing. At the end of about 9 days of culture, CD4+ T cells were isolated. Participants completed two doses of the BNT162b2 or mRNA-1273 vaccine. Approximately 1.9 million PBMC per well were cultured with around 9.6 IU/ml IL-2 and around 9.4 ug/ml peptides. Cultures received IL-2 medium that replaced half the medium on days 3 and 7. Details on this clone: Its antigen is unidentified.

The rearrangement joins TRBV19 to TRBJ2-2; a possible D gene is TRBD2 (7 bases). The source of this sequence is a human donor who received a COVID-19 vaccine. The sequences come from CD4+ T cells from PBMCs cultured with HCoV-OC43 spike peptides, collected after COVID-19 vaccination. Indicated subset: HCoV-OC43 spike overlapping peptide pool stimulation. The CDR3 DNA is TGTGCCAGTACCCGGAGGGGGGGCAACACCGGGGAGCTGTTTTTT. This sequence encodes CASTRRGGNTGELFF.